The T cell receptor beta chain described here comes from a study of T cell responses to AZD1222 COVID-19 vaccine. Study results and limitations: Clonal diversity was possibly underestimated, and white British individuals and females predominated among donors.

This clone was detected once. Its matching antigen is unknown. The table came from immunoSEQ multiplex PCR; TCRdb's copy has only in-frame clones and leaves some out. This table holds about 130,000 clones, approximately 88% found once. Between the trimmed V and J ends, which lost 5 bases and 3 bases, there was a span of 17 bases. Germline loops: CDR1 LNHDA, CDR2 SQIVND (reference sequence). The CDR3 runs to 16 residues. The chain joins TRBV19 to TRBJ1-5; maybe TRBD1 (5 bases). The TCR originated in an adult in good health. Sequencing was performed on peripheral blood, taken on day 0 of AZD1222 vaccination. The CDR3 bases are TGTGCCAGTAGTCGCGGGAGGGACGTTGACAATCAGCCCCAGCATTTT. Encoded protein: CASSRGRDVDNQPQHF.